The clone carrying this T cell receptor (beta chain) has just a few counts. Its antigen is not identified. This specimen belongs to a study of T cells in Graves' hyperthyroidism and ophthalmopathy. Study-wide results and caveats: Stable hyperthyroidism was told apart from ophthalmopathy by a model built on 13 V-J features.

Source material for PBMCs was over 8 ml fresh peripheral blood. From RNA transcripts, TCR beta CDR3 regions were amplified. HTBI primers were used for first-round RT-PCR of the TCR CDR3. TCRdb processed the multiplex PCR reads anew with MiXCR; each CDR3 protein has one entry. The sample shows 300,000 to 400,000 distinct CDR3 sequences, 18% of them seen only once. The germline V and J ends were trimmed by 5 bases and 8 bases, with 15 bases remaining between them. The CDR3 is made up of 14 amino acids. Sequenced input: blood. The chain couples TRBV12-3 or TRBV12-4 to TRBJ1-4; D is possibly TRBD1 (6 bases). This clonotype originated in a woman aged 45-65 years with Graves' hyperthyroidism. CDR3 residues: CASSSTGTNEKLFF. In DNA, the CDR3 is TGTGCCAGCAGTAGCACAGGGACGAACGAAAAACTGTTTTTT.